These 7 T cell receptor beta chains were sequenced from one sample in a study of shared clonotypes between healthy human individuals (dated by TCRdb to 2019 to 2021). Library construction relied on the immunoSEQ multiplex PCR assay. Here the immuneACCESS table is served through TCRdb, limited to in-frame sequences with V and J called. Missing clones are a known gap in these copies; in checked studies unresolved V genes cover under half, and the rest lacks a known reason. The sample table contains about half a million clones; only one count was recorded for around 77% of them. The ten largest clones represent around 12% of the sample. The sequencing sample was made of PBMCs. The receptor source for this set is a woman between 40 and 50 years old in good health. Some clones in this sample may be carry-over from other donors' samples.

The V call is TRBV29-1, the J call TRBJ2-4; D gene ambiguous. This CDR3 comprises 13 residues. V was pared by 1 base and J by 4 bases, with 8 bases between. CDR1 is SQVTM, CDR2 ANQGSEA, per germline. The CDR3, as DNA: TGCAGCGTTGAAGGTTTCGGGAAAAACATTCAGTACTTC. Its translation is CSVEGFGKNIQYF.

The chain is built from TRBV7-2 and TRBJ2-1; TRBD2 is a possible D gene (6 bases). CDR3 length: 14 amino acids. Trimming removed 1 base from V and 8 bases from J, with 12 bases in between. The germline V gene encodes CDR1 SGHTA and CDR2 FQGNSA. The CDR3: CASSLDRGEDEQFF. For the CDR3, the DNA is TGTGCCAGCAGCTTAGATCGTGGGGAGGATGAGCAGTTCTTC.

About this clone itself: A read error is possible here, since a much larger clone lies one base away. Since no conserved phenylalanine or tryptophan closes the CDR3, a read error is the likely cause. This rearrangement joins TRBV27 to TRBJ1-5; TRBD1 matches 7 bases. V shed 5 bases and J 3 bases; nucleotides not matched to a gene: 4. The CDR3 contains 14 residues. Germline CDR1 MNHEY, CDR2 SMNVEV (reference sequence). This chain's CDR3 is CASSPDRNNQPQHL. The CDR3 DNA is TGTGCCAGCAGTCCGGACAGGAACAATCAGCCCCAGCATCTT.

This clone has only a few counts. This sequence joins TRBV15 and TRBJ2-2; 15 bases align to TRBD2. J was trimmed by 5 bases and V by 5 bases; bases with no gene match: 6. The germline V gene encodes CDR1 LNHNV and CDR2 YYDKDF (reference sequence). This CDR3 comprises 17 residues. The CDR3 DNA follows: TGTGCCACCAGCTCGGGACTAGCGGGAGGCGGTACCGGGGAGCTGTTTTTT. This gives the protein CATSSGLAGGGTGELFF.

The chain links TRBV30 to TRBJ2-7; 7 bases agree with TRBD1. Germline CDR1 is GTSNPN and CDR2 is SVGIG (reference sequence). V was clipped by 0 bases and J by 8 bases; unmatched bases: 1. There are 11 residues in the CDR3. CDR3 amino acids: CAWSVGGKQYF. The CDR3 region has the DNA TGTGCCTGGAGTGTAGGGGGCAAGCAGTACTTC.

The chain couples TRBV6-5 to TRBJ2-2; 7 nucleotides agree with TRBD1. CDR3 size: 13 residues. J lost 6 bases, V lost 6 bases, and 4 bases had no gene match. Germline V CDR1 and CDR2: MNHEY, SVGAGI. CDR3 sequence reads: CASRTGNAGELFF. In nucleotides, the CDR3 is TGTGCCAGCAGGACAGGGAATGCCGGGGAGCTGTTTTTT.

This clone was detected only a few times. The CDR3 protein is CASSRRVVAGPAYEQYF. Here the CDR3 DNA reads TGTGCCAGCAGTAGAAGGGTGGTAGCGGGCCCTGCCTACGAGCAGTACTTC. V gene TRBV27 combines with J gene TRBJ2-7; 7 bases map to TRBD2. The V segment lost 5 bases and the J segment 2 bases; nucleotides outside the gene matches: 15. The CDR3 runs to 17 residues. Per the germline V gene, CDR1 is MNHEY and CDR2 is SMNVEV (reference sequence).